This TCR beta chain originates from a study of OX40 agonist ivuxolimab in advanced cancers. Overall study: At doses from 0.01 to 10 mg/kg, patients were given intravenous ivuxolimab every 2 weeks.

The table came from immunoSEQ multiplex PCR; TCRdb's copy has only in-frame clones and leaves some out. The table shows 67,000 or so clones, with roughly 85% occurring only once. V was shortened by 5 bases and J by 0 bases, with 11 bases between the two germline ends. The CDR3 spans 15 residues. Germline CDR1 SGHTA, CDR2 FQGNSA. The clonotype comes from an adult with an advanced solid tumor such as melanoma, head and neck, liver or kidney cancer. The V call is TRBV7-2, the J call TRBJ2-4; maybe TRBD2 (6 bases). The source was CD4+ or CD8+ T cells sorted from blood, collected in a trial of the OX40 agonist ivuxolimab. The CDR3 nucleotides read TGTGCCAGCAGCCCTCCGGGACTAGCCAAAAACATTCAGTACTTC. This translates into CASSPPGLAKNIQYF.